Listed here are 29 T cell receptor beta chains from one sample, sequenced in a study of control samples from healthy donors and cancer patients. The repertoire was sequenced with immunoSEQ multiplex PCR; TCRdb's copy has only in-frame clones and lacks some. The sample has about 250,000 clones; more than 65% are singletons. The sample was PBMCs. The receptors shown here come from a woman in her sixties or seventies with lung cancer.

The J gene is TRBJ2-5, the V gene TRBV11-1; D remains unclear. This CDR3 has 14 amino acids. CDR1 and CDR2 from the germline V gene are SGHAT and FQDESV (reference sequence). Trimming removed 1 base at V and 1 base at J, with 7 bases between. The CDR3 DNA sequence: TGTGCCAGCAGCTTAGGTAGAGGCCAAGAGACCCAGTACTTC. Translating gives CASSLGRGQETQYF.

V and J are TRBV10-3 and TRBJ1-2, with D tentatively TRBD1 (5 bases). V was shortened by 5 bases and J by 4 bases, with 11 bases between the two germline ends. The CDR3 covers 13 residues. Germline V CDR1 and CDR2: ENHRY, SYGVKD. This CDR3 reads CAISQGQPYGYTF. CDR3 nucleotide sequence: TGTGCCATCAGTCAAGGACAACCCTATGGCTACACCTTC.

The chain combines TRBV7-6 with TRBJ1-6; 8 nucleotides match TRBD1. The ends lost 4 bases at V and 6 bases at J; junction bases unmatched: 17. The CDR3 loop spans 19 amino acids. Looked up from germline, CDR1 is SGHVS and CDR2 is FNYEAQ. Here the CDR3 DNA reads TGTGCCAGCAGCTCTGGGATCACCAGGGGGCCCCTACTTAATTCACCCCTCCACTTT. It translates to CASSSGITRGPLLNSPLHF.

This clone was picked up one time. This chain uses TRBV13 with TRBJ1-2; D possibly corresponds to TRBD1 (5 bases). CDR3 length: 13 amino acids. Germline V gene lookup returns CDR1 PRHDT and CDR2 FYEKMQ (reference sequence). V was pared by 3 bases and J by 2 bases, with 7 bases between. CDR3 sequence: CASSFGANYGYTF. The CDR3 DNA sequence: TGTGCCAGCAGCTTCGGGGCCAACTATGGCTACACCTTC.

The V and J genes are TRBV10-3 and TRBJ1-2; D unclear. Germline values: CDR1 ENHRY, CDR2 SYGVKD. Deletions cut 3 bases from V and 2 bases from J, with 1 base between. The CDR3 is made up of 11 amino acids. The CDR3 DNA sequence: TGTGCCATCAGTGAAAACTATGGCTACACCTTC. Its translation: CAISENYGYTF.

V and J are TRBV27 and TRBJ1-1; 7 positions agree with TRBD1. The J segment lost 3 bases and the V segment lost 6 bases, leaving 7 bases of the junction unmatched. Germline assignment: CDR1 MNHEY and CDR2 SMNVEV (reference sequence). This CDR3 region has 14 residues. The chain's CDR3 is CASREGGRDTEAFF. CDR3 DNA: TGTGCCAGCAGGGAAGGGGGCAGGGACACTGAAGCTTTCTTT.

The chain recombines TRBV2 with TRBJ1-1, with D perhaps TRBD1 (6 bases). Germline V CDR1 and CDR2: SNHLY, FYNNEI. This CDR3 has 14 amino acids. Trimming took off 4 bases at V and 0 bases at J, with 9 bases between the two ends. CDR3 sequence: CASSAGVMNTEAFF. The CDR3, as DNA: TGTGCCAGCAGTGCAGGGGTTATGAACACTGAAGCTTTCTTT.

The rearrangement links TRBV7-9 to TRBJ2-7; the D gene is possibly TRBD1 (5 bases). The germline CDR1 and CDR2 sequences are SEHNR and FQNEAQ (reference sequence). The V and J ends lost 5 bases and 3 bases respectively, with 8 bases between them. The CDR3 sequence is 12 residues long. Here the CDR3 reads CASSRTYYEQYF. DNA for the CDR3: TGTGCCAGCAGCCGGACATACTACGAGCAGTACTTC.

V and J are TRBV5-1 and TRBJ1-2, with 7 bases matching TRBD1. The V gene's germline CDR1 is SGHRS and CDR2 YFSETQ. The V segment lost 5 bases and the J segment 4 bases; nucleotides outside the gene matches: 11. CDR3 length: 15 amino acids. This CDR3 is CASRPIGGYGYGYTF. The DNA for the CDR3 is TGCGCCAGCAGGCCGATAGGGGGCTACGGCTATGGCTACACCTTC.

The chain couples TRBV12-3 or TRBV12-4 to TRBJ1-2; 8 bases are a match to TRBD1. The V segment lost 4 bases and the J segment 5 bases; nucleotides outside the gene matches: 3. CDR3 length: 13 residues. CDR3 sequence (DNA): TGTGCCAGCAGTTGGACAGGGAGTTATGGCTACACCTTC. It codes for CASSWTGSYGYTF.

The V and J genes are TRBV6-6 and TRBJ1-6; D is unclear. Between the trimmed V and J ends, which lost 5 bases and 8 bases, there was a span of 4 bases. In germline, CDR1 is MNHNY, CDR2 SVGAGI (reference sequence). The CDR3 covers 11 residues. CDR3 in DNA: TGTGCCAGCAGTCATGATTCACCCCTCCACTTT. It codes for CASSHDSPLHF.

This rearrangement joins TRBV9 to TRBJ1-1, with 9 bases that match TRBD1. Trimming took 4 bases from V and 9 from J; bases not matched to a gene: 10. The germline gives CDR1 SGDLS, CDR2 YYNGEE. The CDR3 sequence is 14 residues long. For the CDR3, the DNA is TGTGCCAGCAGCTCCTGGACAGGGGAAGCCCAAGCTTTCTTT. This sequence encodes CASSSWTGEAQAFF. Based on the CDR3 plus reference TRBV9 and TRBJ1-1, the full variable domain is DSGVTQTPKHLITATGQRVTLRCSPRSGDLSVYWYQQSLDQGLQFLIQYYNGEERAKGNILERFSAQQFPDLHSELNLSSLELGDSALYFCASSSWTGEAQAFFGQGTRLTVV.

V usage is TRBV5-1 and J usage is TRBJ2-1; no definite D call. In germline, CDR1 is SGHRS, CDR2 YFSETQ. V dropped 0 bases and J dropped 5 bases, with 3 bases sitting between them. The CDR3 loop spans 12 amino acids. The CDR3 reads CASSLGNNEQFF. The CDR3 nucleotides are TGCGCCAGCAGCTTGGGGAACAATGAGCAGTTCTTC.

Points on this clone: Different DNA sequences within this sample yield the same CDR3. The chain couples TRBV30 to TRBJ1-5; weak D call: TRBD1 (5 bases). V lost 0 bases to trimming and J lost 5 bases, with 8 bases between them. The CDR3 runs 13 residues. Germline CDR1 and CDR2: GTSNPN and SVGIG (reference sequence). As DNA, the CDR3 is TGTGCCTGGAGTGTTGGAGGGGATCAGCCCCAGCATTTT. Its translation: CAWSVGGDQPQHF.

This chain links TRBV6-5 with TRBJ1-2; perhaps TRBD1 as D (5 bases). This CDR3 region has 13 residues. V lost 6 bases to trimming and J lost 3 bases, with 11 bases between them. From germline, CDR1 is MNHEY and CDR2 SVGAGI. Here the CDR3 reads CASRYLGDYGYTF. CDR3 bases: TGTGCCAGCAGATATTTAGGGGACTATGGCTACACCTTC.

A word on this clone: This CDR3 is also generated by other DNA sequences in the sample. V is TRBV12-3 or TRBV12-4 and J is TRBJ1-2; the D is unclear. This CDR3 contains 11 residues. Trimming shortened V by 1 base and J by 4 bases, and 1 base separated the two germline ends. DNA of the CDR3: TGTGCCAGCAGTTTAGGCTATGGCTACACCTTC. This translates into CASSLGYGYTF.

The rearrangement joins TRBV15 to TRBJ1-4; D is undetermined. CDR3 length: 12 residues. V dropped 5 bases and J dropped 7 bases, with 8 bases sitting between them. CDR1 and CDR2 from the germline V gene are LNHNV and YYDKDF (reference sequence). CDR3 loop: CATSGKSEKLFF. For the CDR3, the DNA is TGTGCCACCAGCGGTAAGAGTGAAAAACTGTTTTTT.

The V call is TRBV15, the J call TRBJ2-7; possibly TRBD2 for D (6 bases). The CDR3 totals 18 residues. The V and J ends lost 0 bases and 2 bases respectively, with 20 bases between them. Germline V gives CDR1 LNHNV, CDR2 YYDKDF (reference sequence). For the CDR3, the DNA is TGTGCCACCAGCAGAGATGGAGGGCTGAGTTCTATAACCTACGAGCAGTACTTC. It yields the protein CATSRDGGLSSITYEQYF.

The chain uses TRBV2 and TRBJ1-5; D unresolved. CDR1 and CDR2 (germline): SNHLY, FYNNEI. This CDR3 region has 15 residues. With 1 base removed from V and 5 bases from J, the gap between germline ends came to 12 bases. The CDR3 DNA reads TGTGCCAGCAGTGAAGAAGGGCCGGGCTATCAGCCCCAGCATTTT. Its protein product is CASSEEGPGYQPQHF.

The V call is TRBV27, the J call TRBJ1-4, with D hard to call. Germline CDR1 and CDR2: MNHEY and SMNVEV (reference sequence). The CDR3 sequence is 13 residues long. V dropped 3 bases and J dropped 8 bases, with 10 bases sitting between them. CDR3 in DNA: TGTGCCAGCAGTTTTTTCTTAGGAGAAAAACTGTTTTTT. Translation: CASSFFLGEKLFF.

The chain is built from TRBV15 and TRBJ2-7; TRBD2 is a possible D gene (5 bases). The CDR3 length is 14 residues. V was clipped by 0 bases and J by 1 base, with 7 bases between them. Germline assignment: CDR1 LNHNV and CDR2 YYDKDF (reference sequence). Written as DNA, the CDR3 is TGTGCCACCAGCAGAGAAGAGGGTTCCTACGAGCAGTACTTC. Residues: CATSREEGSYEQYF.

V and J are TRBV7-9 and TRBJ2-3; D call uncertain. V gave up 5 bases and J gave up 4 bases, with 10 bases separating them. The CDR3 extends over 13 amino acids. Germline assignment: CDR1 SEHNR and CDR2 FQNEAQ (reference sequence). This CDR3 is CASSGSESDTQYF. DNA of the CDR3: TGTGCCAGCAGCGGCTCCGAATCAGATACGCAGTATTTT. Using reference TRBV7-9 and TRBJ2-3 for the parts outside the CDR3, the full variable domain is DTGVSQNPRHKITKRGQNVTFRCDPISEHNRLYWYRQTLGQGPEFLTYFQNEAQLEKSRLLSDRFSAERPKGSFSTLEIQRTEQGDSAMYLCASSGSESDTQYFGPGTRLTVL.

The chain employs TRBV10-3 and TRBJ2-1; perhaps TRBD1 as D (6 bases). Germline assignment: CDR1 ENHRY and CDR2 SYGVKD. This CDR3 comprises 16 residues. Trimming pared 0 bases from V and 0 bases from J, leaving 9 bases between. DNA of the CDR3: TGTGCCATCAGTGAGTCCGAGGGACACTCCTACAATGAGCAGTTCTTC. Its translation is CAISESEGHSYNEQFF.

The chain combines TRBV5-1 with TRBJ2-3; D gene uncertain. The CDR3 has 15 amino acids. Germline CDR1 reads SGHRS; CDR2 reads YFSETQ. Trimming shortened V by 6 bases and J by 4 bases, and 18 bases separated the two germline ends. As DNA, the CDR3 is TGCGCCAGCACCCGGTCGGCGGAGTCGCCAGATACGCAGTATTTT. It specifies CASTRSAESPDTQYF.

The J gene is TRBJ1-1, the V gene TRBV12-3 or TRBV12-4; possibly TRBD1 for D (5 bases). The V and J ends lost 4 bases and 8 bases respectively, with 14 bases between them. The length of the CDR3 is 13 residues. The CDR3 protein is CASSSISGGEAFF. As DNA, the CDR3 is TGTGCCAGCAGTTCCATTTCGGGGGGGGAAGCTTTCTTT.

This clone was seen just once. The chain links TRBV9 to TRBJ1-1; D remains unclear. Trimming removed 0 bases at V and 0 bases at J, with 9 bases between. CDR1 and CDR2 from the germline V gene are SGDLS and YYNGEE. This CDR3 comprises 15 residues. CDR3 in DNA: TGTGCCAGCAGCGTAGTGCCGGACCTGAACACTGAAGCTTTCTTT. The encoded protein is CASSVVPDLNTEAFF.

As to this clone: This sample includes further DNA sequences coding for the same CDR3. The chain couples TRBV11-2 to TRBJ1-3; the D is unclear. Germline CDR1 and CDR2: SGHAT and FQNNGV. Trimming left V 3 bases short and J 8 bases short, with 8 bases between. The CDR3 is made up of 12 amino acids. CDR3 sequence: CASSLAGDTIYF. The CDR3 bases are TGTGCCAGCAGCTTGGCGGGAGACACCATATATTTT.

The chain's CDR3 is CASSLIEQGPNTEAFF. CDR3 coding DNA: TGCGCCAGCAGCTTGATAGAACAGGGCCCTAACACTGAAGCTTTCTTT. The chain joins TRBV5-1 to TRBJ1-1; tentatively, D is TRBD1 (6 bases). The CDR3 contains 16 residues. Germline lookup yields CDR1 SGHRS and CDR2 YFSETQ. V was cut by 1 base and J by 2 bases, with 15 bases left in between.

This rearrangement joins TRBV13 to TRBJ2-7; 10 bases are shared with TRBD2. Germline values: CDR1 PRHDT, CDR2 FYEKMQ (reference sequence). Germline trimming cut 4 bases from V and 4 bases from J; bases unmatched to any gene: 4. The CDR3 length is 14 residues. The CDR3 region has the DNA TGTGCCAGCAGCTCGGGACTAGCGAGATACGAGCAGTACTTC. It encodes CASSSGLARYEQYF.